This is a list of T cell receptor beta chains from one sample in a study of T cells in Graves' hyperthyroidism and ophthalmopathy. TCRdb recomputed calls from the multiplex PCR reads with MiXCR, one row per CDR3 protein. The data contain fewer than 650,000 distinct CDR3 sequences, roughly 14% of them singletons. Material: blood. The receptors stem from a woman aged 40 to 50 with Graves' ophthalmopathy. CDR3s include the opening cysteine and the closing phenylalanine or tryptophan. A clone size is listed for some rows: how often the clone was seen (once, few, many), or a class if it is expanded.

abundance	v_gene	CDR3aa
many	TRBV25-1	CASSGWGPQHF
many	TRBV28	CASRRRRLNTEAFF
few	TRBV12-3/TRBV12-4	CASSVRVNGYTF
many	TRBV13	CASSVGQGVVTEAFF
many	TRBV11-2	CALGPGHSYGYTF
many	TRBV12-3/TRBV12-4	CASSPGQGAVQPQHF
few	TRBV11-2	CASRNRGGRGSTEAFF
many	TRBV7-9	CASSFDSARDEQYF
few	TRBV6-5	CASSYDWDSSGNTVYF
many	TRBV11-2	CASSLGLQGIRETQYF
few	TRBV19	CATSTPPMNTGELFF
.	TRBV20-1	CSVPRLAGAYEQYF
many	TRBV28	CASSSPGQGFQPQHF
many	TRBV3-1	CASSQRGTEAFF
few	TRBV11-2	CASSGRQDANTGELFF
many	TRBV6-2/TRBV6-3	CASSFPPDTSQETQYF
.	TRBV19	CASSPPGATANTGELFF
.	TRBV28	CASHGGIEQYF
few	TRBV9	CASSVGEGSEQYF
many	TRBV20-1	CSARPISGRAYEQYF
many	TRBV20-1	CSAREAQDLRYTQYF
many	TRBV6-1	CASSETQDEQYF
.	TRBV18	CASSPTIYEQYF
.	TRBV28	CASSSEPLFREQYF
many	TRBV11-2	CASSSPSEAAYEQYF
few	TRBV9	CASSVVLEGWNEQFF